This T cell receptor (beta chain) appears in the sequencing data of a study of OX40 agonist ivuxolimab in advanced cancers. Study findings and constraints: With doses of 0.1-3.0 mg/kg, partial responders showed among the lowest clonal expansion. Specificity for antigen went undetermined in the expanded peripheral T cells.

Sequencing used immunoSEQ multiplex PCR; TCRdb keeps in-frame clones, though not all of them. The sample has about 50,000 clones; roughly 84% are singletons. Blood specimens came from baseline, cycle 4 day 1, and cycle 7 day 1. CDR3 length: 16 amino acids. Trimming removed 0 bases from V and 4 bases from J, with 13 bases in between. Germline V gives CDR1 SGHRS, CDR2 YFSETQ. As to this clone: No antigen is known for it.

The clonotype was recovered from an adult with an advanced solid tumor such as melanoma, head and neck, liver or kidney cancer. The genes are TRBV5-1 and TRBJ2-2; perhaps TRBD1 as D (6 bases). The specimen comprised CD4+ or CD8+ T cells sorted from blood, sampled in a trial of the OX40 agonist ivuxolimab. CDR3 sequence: CASSLVGGPGTGELFF. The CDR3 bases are TGCGCCAGCAGCTTGGTTGGGGGCCCAGGCACCGGGGAGCTGTTTTTT.